The entry that follows covers one T cell receptor (beta chain) sequence. What it binds is not known. Germline V gene lookup returns CDR1 MNHEY and CDR2 SVGAGI. V shed 3 bases and J shed 1 base, with 13 bases lying between them. The CDR3 loop spans 15 amino acids. The source of the sample is a study of cytomegalovirus exposure and HLA in healthy donors. Study outcomes and limitations: Cytomegalovirus association was listed for under 200 TCR beta chains. Earlier analysis found most TCR beta V segments productive about 90% or about 30% of the time.

Both 60 Vbeta primers and 13 Jbeta primers went into the PCR. The data were produced by immunoSEQ multiplex PCR, yet TCRdb's version contains in-frame clones alone and is incomplete. Of around 140,000 clones listed, about two thirds are singletons. This TCR was recovered from a woman aged 60 to 75 in good health and CMV-seropositive. The V call is TRBV6-5, the J call TRBJ2-7; possible D gene TRBD2, 6 bases. Sequenced: PBMCs. The CDR3 sequence: CASSYGRRGSYEQYF. The CDR3 DNA reads as TGTGCCAGCAGTTATGGACGGAGGGGATCCTACGAGCAGTACTTC.